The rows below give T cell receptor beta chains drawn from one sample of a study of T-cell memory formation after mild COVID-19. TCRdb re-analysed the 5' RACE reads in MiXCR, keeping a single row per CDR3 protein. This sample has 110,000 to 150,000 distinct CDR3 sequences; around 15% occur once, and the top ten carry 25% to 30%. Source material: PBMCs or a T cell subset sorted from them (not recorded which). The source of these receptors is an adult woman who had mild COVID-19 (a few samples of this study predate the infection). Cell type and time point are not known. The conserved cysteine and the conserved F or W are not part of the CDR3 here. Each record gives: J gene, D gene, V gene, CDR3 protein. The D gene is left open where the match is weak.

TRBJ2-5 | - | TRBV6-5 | ASSHGMGETQY
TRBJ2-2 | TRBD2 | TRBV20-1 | SARGTSGMIGELF
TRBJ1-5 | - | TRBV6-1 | ASSETLASLAWGNQPQH
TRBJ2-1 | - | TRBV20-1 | SAPSPGPEQF
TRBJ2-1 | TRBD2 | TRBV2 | ASRVGTSWIYEQF
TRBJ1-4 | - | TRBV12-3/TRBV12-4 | ASSYSATNEKLF
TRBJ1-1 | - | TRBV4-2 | ASSQATVGTEAF
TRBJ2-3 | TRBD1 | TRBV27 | ASSFLRTGISDTQY
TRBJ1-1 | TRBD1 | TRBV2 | ASTPDRVTEAF
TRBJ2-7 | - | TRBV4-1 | ASSQDSYVQY
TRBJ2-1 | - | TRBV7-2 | ASSLGTWGLSEQF
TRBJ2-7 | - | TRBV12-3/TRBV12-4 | ASSLPNSGSYEQY
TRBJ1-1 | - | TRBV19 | ASSMDEIMNTEAF
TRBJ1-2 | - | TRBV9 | ASSTLTGSDYGYT
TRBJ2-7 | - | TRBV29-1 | SVDPTGSYEQY
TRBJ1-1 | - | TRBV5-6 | ASSLWGLSEAF
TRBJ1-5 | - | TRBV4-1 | ASSQVMGQPQH
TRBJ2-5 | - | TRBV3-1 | ASSQGGGETQY
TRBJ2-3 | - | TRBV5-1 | ASSLGTWTDTQY
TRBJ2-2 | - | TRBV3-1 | ASSTGTENTGELF
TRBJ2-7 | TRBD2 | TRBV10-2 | ASSDAGVGSYEQY
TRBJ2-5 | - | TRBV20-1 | SAAPGPDQTQY
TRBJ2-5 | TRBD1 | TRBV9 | ASSVDRGGETQY
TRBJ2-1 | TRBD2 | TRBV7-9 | ASRGVEGGPYNEQF
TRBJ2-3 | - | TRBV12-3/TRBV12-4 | ASSFVRDTQY
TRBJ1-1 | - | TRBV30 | AWNFDTFNTEAF
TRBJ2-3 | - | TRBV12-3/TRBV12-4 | ASRVADTQY
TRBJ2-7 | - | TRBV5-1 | ASSHNRADYSYEQY
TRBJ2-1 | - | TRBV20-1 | SASVASTWYNEQF
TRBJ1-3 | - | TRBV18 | ASSPPGASGNTIY
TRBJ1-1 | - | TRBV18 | ASSPRGYGTEAF
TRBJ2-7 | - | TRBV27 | ASSLRLGGYEQY
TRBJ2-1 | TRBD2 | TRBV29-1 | SAFGGIAGVIKNEQF
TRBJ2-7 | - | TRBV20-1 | SARDPEGYEQY
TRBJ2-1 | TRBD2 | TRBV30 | AWSKYAGGDNEQF
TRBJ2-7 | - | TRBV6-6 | ASSYSTGSSYEQY
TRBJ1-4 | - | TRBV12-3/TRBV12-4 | ASSSYMLGDEKLF
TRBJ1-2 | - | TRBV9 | ASSVVEGPANYGYT
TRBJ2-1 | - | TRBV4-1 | ASSQSSRSSYNEQF
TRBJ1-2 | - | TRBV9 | ASSVTEGAGYT
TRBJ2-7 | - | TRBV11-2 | ASSLEPSSYEQY